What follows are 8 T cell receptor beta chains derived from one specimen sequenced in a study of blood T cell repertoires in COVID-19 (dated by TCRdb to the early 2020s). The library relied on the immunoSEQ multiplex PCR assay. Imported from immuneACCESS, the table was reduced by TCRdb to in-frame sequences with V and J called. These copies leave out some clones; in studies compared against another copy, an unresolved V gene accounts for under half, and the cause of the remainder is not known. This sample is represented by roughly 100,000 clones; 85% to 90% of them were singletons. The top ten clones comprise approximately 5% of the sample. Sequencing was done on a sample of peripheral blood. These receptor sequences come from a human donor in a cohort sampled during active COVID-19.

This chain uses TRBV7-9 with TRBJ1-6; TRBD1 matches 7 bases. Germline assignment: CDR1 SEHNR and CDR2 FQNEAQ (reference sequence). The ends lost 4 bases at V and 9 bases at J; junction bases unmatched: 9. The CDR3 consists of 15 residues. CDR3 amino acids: CASSWGTSGGSPLHF. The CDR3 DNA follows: TGTGCCAGCAGCTGGGGGACCTCAGGGGGTTCACCCCTCCACTTT.

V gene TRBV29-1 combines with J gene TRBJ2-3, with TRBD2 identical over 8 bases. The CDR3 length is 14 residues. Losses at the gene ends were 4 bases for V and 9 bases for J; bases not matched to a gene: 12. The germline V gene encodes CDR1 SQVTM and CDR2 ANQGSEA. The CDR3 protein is CSVVKLAEEITQYF. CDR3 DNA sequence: TGCAGCGTTGTGAAACTAGCGGAGGAGATAACGCAGTATTTT.

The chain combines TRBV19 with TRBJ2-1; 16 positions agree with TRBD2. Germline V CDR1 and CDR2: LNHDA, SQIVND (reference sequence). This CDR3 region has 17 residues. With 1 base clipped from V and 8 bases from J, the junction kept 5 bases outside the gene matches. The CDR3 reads CASSIAGTSGRAYEQFF. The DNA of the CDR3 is TGTGCCAGTAGTATAGCCGGGACTAGCGGGAGGGCCTATGAGCAGTTCTTC.

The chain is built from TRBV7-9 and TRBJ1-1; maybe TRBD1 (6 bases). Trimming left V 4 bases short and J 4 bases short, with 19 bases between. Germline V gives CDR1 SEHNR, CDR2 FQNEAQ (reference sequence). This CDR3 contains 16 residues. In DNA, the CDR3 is TGTGCCAGCAGCTCTCCGGGGGGCACAGTAAGCACTGAAGCTTTCTTT. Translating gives CASSSPGGTVSTEAFF.

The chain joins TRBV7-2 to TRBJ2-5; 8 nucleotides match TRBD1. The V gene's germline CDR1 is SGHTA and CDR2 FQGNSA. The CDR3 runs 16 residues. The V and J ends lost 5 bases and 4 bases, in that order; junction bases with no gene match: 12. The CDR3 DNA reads TGTGCCAGCAGCGCTAGGGGAACCGGGACAGGAGAGACCCAGTACTTC. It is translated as CASSARGTGTGETQYF. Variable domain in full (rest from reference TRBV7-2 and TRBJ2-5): GAGVSQSPSNKVTEKGKDVELRCDPISGHTALYWYRQSLGQGLEFLIYFQGNSAPDKSGLPSDRFSAERTGGSVSTLTIQRTQQEDSAVYLCASSARGTGTGETQYFGPGTRLLVL.

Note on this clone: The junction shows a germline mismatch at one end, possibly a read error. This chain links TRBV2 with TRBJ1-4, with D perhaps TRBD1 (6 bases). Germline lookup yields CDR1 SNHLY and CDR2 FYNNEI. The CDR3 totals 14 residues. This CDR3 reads CASGEQGGLEKLFF. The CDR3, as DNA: TGTGCCAGCGGTGAACAGGGAGGCCTCGAAAAACTGTTTTTT.

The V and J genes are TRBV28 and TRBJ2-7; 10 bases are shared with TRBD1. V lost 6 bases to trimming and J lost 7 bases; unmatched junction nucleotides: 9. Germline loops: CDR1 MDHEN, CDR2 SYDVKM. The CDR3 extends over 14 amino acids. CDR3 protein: CASRSDRGRREQYF. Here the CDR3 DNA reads TGTGCCAGCAGGAGCGACAGGGGGCGGAGGGAGCAGTACTTC.

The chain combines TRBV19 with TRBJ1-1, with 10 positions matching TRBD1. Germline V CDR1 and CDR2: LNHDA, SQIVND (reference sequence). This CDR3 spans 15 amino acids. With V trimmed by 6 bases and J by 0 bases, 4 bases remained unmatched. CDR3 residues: CASRRTGGLNTEAFF. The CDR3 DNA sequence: TGTGCCAGTAGACGGACAGGGGGTCTGAACACTGAAGCTTTCTTT.